The present T cell receptor (beta chain) was sequenced within a study of blood T cell repertoires in COVID-19. Study-level information: Spain, Italy and the United States supplied samples that represented acute and convalescent COVID-19. PBMCs, B-cell-depleted T cells, or T cells provided the cDNA or gDNA that made up the material.

V shed 5 bases, J shed 3 bases, and the junction held 23 bases outside the gene matches. The CDR3 covers 21 residues. Germline assignment: CDR1 SNHLY and CDR2 FYNNEI. The table came from immunoSEQ multiplex PCR; TCRdb's copy has only in-frame clones and leaves some out. The repertoire holds under 300,000 clones, with around 90% as singletons. Input material: peripheral blood. The clonotype comes from a man aged 55 to 69 who had recovered from COVID-19. The chain couples TRBV2 to TRBJ2-2; 8 bases line up with TRBD1. This chain's CDR3 is CASSQPRARQGPSGDTGELFF. The CDR3 DNA is TGTGCCAGCAGTCAACCGAGGGCTAGACAGGGGCCCAGTGGGGACACCGGGGAGCTGTTTTTT.